These 27 T cell receptor beta chains share one sample of origin, sequenced in a study of blood T cells in healthy people across ages. Sample-barcoded 5' priming and a J-beta primer mix drove a second PCR of 7 to 11 cycles. TCRdb re-analysed the 5' RACE reads in MiXCR, keeping a single row per CDR3 protein. The sample yields approximately 690,000 distinct CDR3 sequences, roughly 41% seen once. Sequenced sample: blood. Source of these receptors: a man older than 75 in good health.

The CDR3 nucleotides read TGTGCCAGCAGCCTCAGAGCGGGGCCCAGCAGGGATACGCAGTATTTT. Translated: CASSLRAGPSRDTQYF. This chain joins TRBV7-2 and TRBJ2-3, with 7 positions matching TRBD2. CDR3 length: 16 amino acids. CDR1 and CDR2 (germline): SGHTA, FQGNSA. The trim removed 5 bases at V and 6 bases at J, leaving 14 bases unmatched. Combining the CDR3 with reference TRBV7-2 and TRBJ2-3 gives the whole variable domain GAGVSQSPSNKVTEKGKDVELRCDPISGHTALYWYRQSLGQGLEFLIYFQGNSAPDKSGLPSDRFSAERTGGSVSTLTIQRTQQEDSAVYLCASSLRAGPSRDTQYFGPGTRLTVL.

This clonotype was seen more than once but under ten times. This sequence joins TRBV3-1 and TRBJ2-3, with 10 bases lining up with TRBD2. The CDR3 covers 16 residues. In germline, CDR1 is LGHDT, CDR2 YNNKEL (reference sequence). J was trimmed by 4 bases and V by 1 base; bases with no gene match: 5. CDR3 in DNA: TGTGCCAGCAGCCAAGCCCTAGCGGGAGTGGCAGATACGCAGTATTTT. Its protein product is CASSQALAGVADTQYF.

This clonotype came up a few times. The CDR3 region is CASSSPQNRGYTF. The CDR3 DNA reads as TGTGCCAGCAGTTCCCCACAGAATCGTGGCTACACCTTC. This rearrangement joins TRBV6-6 to TRBJ1-2; D gene unclear. CDR1 and CDR2 (germline): MNHNY, SVGAGI (reference sequence). This CDR3 is 13 amino acids long. V lost 4 bases to trimming and J lost 7 bases, with 13 bases between them.

This clonotype was recorded a few times. The gene calls are TRBV30 and TRBJ1-1, with D unresolved. The germline V gene has CDR1 GTSNPN and CDR2 SVGIG (reference sequence). V was cut by 2 bases and J by 0 bases, with 7 bases left in between. The CDR3 totals 13 residues. The CDR3 DNA is TGTGCCTGGAGTAACAGTATGAACACTGAAGCTTTCTTT. Translated, it gives CAWSNSMNTEAFF.

This clonotype was detected only a few times. The chain links TRBV20-1 to TRBJ2-3; TRBD2 matches 7 bases. J was trimmed by 2 bases and V by 5 bases; bases with no gene match: 13. The CDR3 extends over 16 amino acids. CDR1 DFQATT and CDR2 SNEGSKA come from the germline V gene (reference sequence). The CDR3 protein is CSAGTIAGYHTDTQYF. The DNA of the CDR3 is TGCAGTGCTGGAACAATAGCGGGCTACCACACAGATACGCAGTATTTT.

This clonotype turned up a few times. The chain employs TRBV3-1 and TRBJ1-6, with TRBD1 as a possible D gene (6 bases). The V gene lost 4 bases and the J gene lost 6 bases, with 19 bases spanning the gap. From germline, CDR1 is LGHDT and CDR2 YNNKEL (reference sequence). The CDR3 spans 17 residues. The CDR3 DNA reads TGTGCCAGCAGCCGGGGGGGAACAGGGAGCCTTAATTCACCCCTCCACTTT. Its translation: CASSRGGTGSLNSPLHF.

For this clonotype: Mismatch with germline at one junction end may stem from a read error. V gene TRBV27 combines with J gene TRBJ2-5; D unresolved. Germline-derived CDR1 and CDR2 are MNHEY and SMNVEV (reference sequence). The CDR3 extends over 16 amino acids. For the CDR3, the DNA is TGTGTCAGCAGTAGTCCTCTCGAGCGATCCGGGGAGACCCAGTACTTC. This encodes CVSSSPLERSGETQYF.

The chain employs TRBV29-1 and TRBJ2-5, with no clear D. This CDR3 has 13 residues. Trimming stripped 0 bases from V and 5 bases from J, with 10 bases between. Germline CDR1 and CDR2: SQVTM and ANQGSEA. CDR3 sequence reads: CSVEDRGWETQYF. The CDR3, as DNA: TGCAGCGTTGAAGATCGCGGTTGGGAGACCCAGTACTTC.

This chain uses TRBV20-1 with TRBJ1-4, with D possibly TRBD1 on 5 matching bases. Per the germline V gene, CDR1 is DFQATT and CDR2 is SNEGSKA (reference sequence). The CDR3 consists of 13 residues. Trimming pared 3 bases from V and 8 bases from J, leaving 13 bases between. For the CDR3, the DNA is TGCAGTGCTAGTCAGGGACGGTCGGAAAAACTGTTTTTT. Its protein product is CSASQGRSEKLFF.

This clonotype was counted a few times. The gene calls are TRBV6-2 or TRBV6-3 and TRBJ1-2; D unclear. Per the germline V gene, CDR1 is MNHEY and CDR2 is SVGEGT. CDR3 length equals 14 residues. The V gene lost 7 bases and the J gene lost 2 bases, with 14 bases spanning the gap. CDR3 in DNA: TGTGCCAGCAAATCCGACGGCCAGAACTATGGCTACACCTTC. This encodes CASKSDGQNYGYTF.

Comment on this clonotype: Being one base from a much bigger clone, this may be a read error. The chain employs TRBV20-1 and TRBJ2-1; perhaps D is TRBD1 or TRBD2 (5 bases each). The CDR3 is 13 amino acids. Between the trimmed V and J ends, which lost 3 bases and 10 bases, there was a span of 16 bases. Germline lookup yields CDR1 DFQATT and CDR2 SNEGSKA (reference sequence). The CDR3 protein is CSARSPGPYEQFF. CDR3 DNA: TGCAGTGCTAGGAGTCCGGGGCCCTACGAGCAGTTCTTC.

The V and J genes are TRBV5-4 and TRBJ2-1, with D unclear. Trimming took 1 base from V and 4 from J, leaving 9 bases between them. The germline V gene has CDR1 SGHNT and CDR2 YYREEE (reference sequence). This CDR3 contains 14 residues. CDR3 protein: CASSLSPDYNEQFF. The CDR3 DNA reads TGTGCCAGCAGCTTGTCCCCCGATTACAATGAGCAGTTCTTC.

This sequence joins TRBV24-1 and TRBJ2-5; 7 positions match TRBD1. This CDR3 is 15 amino acids long. The ends lost 4 bases at V and 5 bases at J; junction bases unmatched: 9. Germline V gene lookup returns CDR1 KGHDR and CDR2 SFDVKD. Written as DNA, the CDR3 is TGTGCCACCAGTGACCGACAGGGTCCACGGGAGACCCAGTACTTC. As protein: CATSDRQGPRETQYF.

As for this clonotype: One junction end disagrees with the germline gene, perhaps due to a read error. The chain links TRBV24-1 to TRBJ2-1, with TRBD1 as a possible D gene (6 bases). The CDR3 totals 17 residues. CDR1 and CDR2 from the germline V gene are KGHDR and SFDVKD. CDR3 protein: CPTSDPSGTQSYNEQFF. For the CDR3, the DNA is TGTCCCACCAGTGATCCTTCCGGGACACAATCCTACAATGAGCAGTTCTTC.

This clonotype was observed many times. The chain links TRBV27 to TRBJ2-3, with TRBD1 as a possible D gene (6 bases). There are 14 residues in the CDR3. Germline V gene sequence: CDR1 MNHEY, CDR2 SMNVEV (reference sequence). V was trimmed by 4 bases and J by 4 bases, leaving 12 bases between them. As DNA, the CDR3 is TGTGCCAGCAGTTCTACAGGGTATCCAGATACGCAGTATTTT. Translating it yields CASSSTGYPDTQYF.

This chain uses TRBV11-3 with TRBJ2-2; 15 positions match TRBD2. V lost 5 bases, J lost 6 bases, and 4 bases stayed unmatched. Germline assignment: CDR1 SGHNT and CDR2 YENEEA. The CDR3 has 16 amino acids. Here the CDR3 reads CASSIRTSGRAGELFF. CDR3 in DNA: TGTGCCAGCAGCATCAGGACTAGCGGGAGGGCCGGGGAGCTGTTTTTT.

This clonotype showed up just a few times. The V and J genes are TRBV9 and TRBJ2-7, with D possibly called TRBD1 or TRBD2 (7 bases each). Per germline, CDR1 SGDLS and CDR2 YYNGEE. Trimming took off 4 bases at V and 4 bases at J, with 21 bases between the two ends. This CDR3 is built from 16 residues. The CDR3 loop reads CASSPARQGGGYEQYF. CDR3 sequence (DNA): TGTGCCAGCAGCCCAGCACGGCAGGGGGGGGGGTACGAGCAGTACTTC.

This chain uses TRBV29-1 with TRBJ2-2, with 9 nucleotides matching TRBD1. The germline V gene has CDR1 SQVTM and CDR2 ANQGSEA. The CDR3 is made up of 12 amino acids. CDR3: CVPGQGTGELFF. The CDR3 DNA follows: TGCGTCCCGGGACAGGGCACCGGGGAGCTGTTTTTT.

To note about this clonotype: At one end the junction does not follow the germline gene, possibly because of a read error. The chain employs TRBV28 and TRBJ2-3; TRBD2 matches 9 bases. The CDR3 is 15 amino acids. From germline, CDR1 is MDHEN and CDR2 SYDVKM. CDR3 region: CTSSFSGSLTDTQYF. CDR3 DNA: TGTACCAGCAGTTTTAGCGGGAGTCTTACAGATACGCAGTATTTT. Full variable domain (rest looked up from reference TRBV28 and TRBJ2-3): DVKVTQSSRYLVKRTGEKVFLECVQDMDHENMFWYRQDPGLGLRLIYFSYDVKMKEKGDIPEGYSVSREKKERFSLILESASTNQTSMYLCTSSFSGSLTDTQYFGPGTRLTVL.

The V call is TRBV12-3 or TRBV12-4, the J call TRBJ1-6, with D possibly matching TRBD1 (6 bases). The CDR3 totals 13 residues. Trimming took off 3 bases at V and 8 bases at J, with 8 bases between the two ends. CDR3 sequence: CASSFNRDSPLHF. CDR3 in DNA: TGTGCCAGCAGTTTCAACAGGGATTCACCCCTCCACTTT.

This clonotype has more than one count but fewer than ten. The chain couples TRBV20-1 to TRBJ1-1; TRBD1 matches 7 bases. Per the germline V gene, CDR1 is DFQATT and CDR2 is SNEGSKA (reference sequence). The CDR3 is 14 amino acids. The junction had 8 bases not matched to a gene; V was cut back by 6 bases and J by 1 base. CDR3 protein: CSAPPTGKNTEAFF. CDR3 sequence (DNA): TGCAGTGCGCCCCCGACAGGGAAGAACACTGAAGCTTTCTTT.

This clonotype was picked up a small number of times. The junction does not match germline at one end; this may be a read error. The J gene is TRBJ2-3, the V gene TRBV15; D is unresolved. This CDR3 comprises 15 residues. From germline, CDR1 is LNHNV and CDR2 YYDKDF (reference sequence). CDR3 coding DNA: TGTGCCACCAGCAGAGATCTTCCGAGCACGGATACGCAGTATTTT. This gives the protein CATSRDLPSTDTQYF.

The V gene is TRBV7-6, the J gene TRBJ1-1, with 7 bases identical to TRBD1. Germline assignment: CDR1 SGHVS and CDR2 FNYEAQ. CDR3 size: 15 residues. J was trimmed by 0 bases and V by 8 bases; bases with no gene match: 9. CDR3 coding DNA: TGTGCCAGCTGCCGATCGACAGGGCTGAACACTGAAGCTTTCTTT. Translating gives CASCRSTGLNTEAFF.

This clonotype appeared many times. This may arise from a read error, as a much more abundant clone is one base away. The chain has TRBV20-1 and TRBJ2-1, with 8 bases lining up with TRBD2. The germline V gene has CDR1 DFQATT and CDR2 SNEGSKA (reference sequence). There are 13 residues in the CDR3. J gave up 10 bases and V 2 bases, and 7 bases lay outside the gene matches. DNA of the CDR3: TGCAGTGCTAGACGAGCGGGAGTAGGGGAGCAGTTCTTC. Translating gives CSARRAGVGEQFF.

The V call is TRBV14, the J call TRBJ2-7; 10 nucleotides agree with TRBD2. V trimming: 2 bases; J trimming: 6 bases; junction bases outside the gene matches: 7. This CDR3 has 15 residues. Germline CDR1 reads SGHDN; CDR2 reads FVKESK. The CDR3, as DNA: TGTGCCAGCAGCCAAAATAGCGGGAGGCTTAGCGAGCAGTACTTC. Its protein product is CASSQNSGRLSEQYF. Together with reference TRBV14 and TRBJ2-7, the CDR3 gives the full variable domain: EAGVTQFPSHSVIEKGQTVTLRCDPISGHDNLYWYRRVMGKEIKFLLHFVKESKQDESGMPNNRFLAERTGGTYSTLKVQPAELEDSGVYFCASSQNSGRLSEQYFGPGTRLTVT.

The chain couples TRBV7-2 to TRBJ2-7; 11 positions match TRBD2. CDR1 SGHTA and CDR2 FQGNSA come from the germline V gene. V gave up 5 bases and J gave up 6 bases; unmatched junction bases: 9. CDR3 length: 15 amino acids. The CDR3 sequence: CASSTLAGGPSEQYF. For the CDR3, the DNA is TGTGCCAGCAGCACCTTAGCGGGAGGGCCGAGCGAGCAGTACTTC.

The chain is built from TRBV29-1 and TRBJ2-7, with 13 bases that match TRBD2. J lost 6 bases, V lost 1 base, and 6 bases had no gene match. Germline V gives CDR1 SQVTM, CDR2 ANQGSEA. The CDR3 spans 15 residues. The CDR3 region is CSVEAGLAGRIEQYF. The CDR3 coding sequence is TGCAGCGTTGAAGCGGGACTAGCGGGGAGAATCGAGCAGTACTTC.